The next 26 T cell receptor beta chains were all read from a single sample in a study of beta chain bispecific antibodies for T cell cancers (dated by TCRdb to about 2021). The treatment or condition label, as the study defines it: alpha-V12: anti-TRBV12 scFv linked to anti-CD3 scFv. T cells were expanded from blood mononuclear cells for 3 to 4 days using either anti-CD3 antibody OKT3 or CD3/CD28 Dynabeads. Library method: 5' RACE. The listed sequencing device is Illumina MiSeq. TCRdb's own reprocessing of the public reads used fastp at Q25 and MiXCR and kept productive beta chains. Records with the same CDR3 protein are collapsed into one entry carrying the most frequent genes and DNA. The sample records tens of thousands of distinct CDR3 sequences, 2% to 2.5% of which are singletons. About 4.9% of the sample goes to the ten largest clones. The investigation overall reported the following: Every sequenced sample contained a mix of leukemia cell line cells and normal T cells, and most targeted TRBV signal came from the leukemia cells rather than from the normal T cells. Relative to anti-CD19, the TRBV12-3 share of total TRBV signal was reduced by around 99% after anti-TRBV12 exposure, whereas a nonsignificant 36.5% decrease was observed for TRBV12-4.

What these receptors recognize is not known. Sample: healthy donor T cells cultured with leukemia cells, taken from a culture containing a bispecific antibody targeting TCR Vbeta12. The receptors stem from a human donor in good health. Some clones in this sample may be carry-over from other donors' samples.

This clonotype has at least ten counts. The chain joins TRBV7-3 to TRBJ1-2; the match to TRBD1 covers 9 bases. The germline V gene encodes CDR1 SGHTA and CDR2 FQGTGA. This CDR3 is 17 amino acids long. V was clipped by 2 bases and J by 7 bases; unmatched bases: 14. CDR3 coding DNA: TGTGCCAGCAGCTTATTCCCCCCCTCGACAGGGGGTGGTGGCTACACCTTC. As protein: CASSLFPPSTGGGGYTF. Full variable domain (rest looked up from reference TRBV7-3 and TRBJ1-2): GAGVSQTPSNKVTEKGKYVELRCDPISGHTALYWYRQSLGQGPEFLIYFQGTGAADDSGLPNDRFFAVRPEGSVSTLKIQRTERGDSAVYLCASSLFPPSTGGGGYTFGSGTRLTVV.

In this sample, this clonotype turned up many times. This chain uses TRBV28 with TRBJ2-7; D ambiguous. This CDR3 is built from 11 residues. Germline loops: CDR1 MDHEN, CDR2 SYDVKM. Trimming stripped 3 bases from V and 5 bases from J, with 5 bases between. The CDR3 protein is CASSFGHEQYF. The CDR3 bases are TGTGCCAGCAGTTTTGGCCACGAGCAGTACTTC.

This clonotype was picked up many times. The chain is built from TRBV29-1 and TRBJ2-7; D not certain. Deletions cut 6 bases from V and 1 base from J, with 10 bases between. Germline CDR1 SQVTM, CDR2 ANQGSEA. This CDR3 spans 12 amino acids. This CDR3 is CSVKTESYEQYF. CDR3 nucleotide sequence: TGCAGCGTCAAGACCGAATCCTACGAGCAGTACTTC.

This clonotype was counted at least ten times. The chain joins TRBV5-1 to TRBJ2-7; TRBD1 agrees at 8 bases. Per germline, CDR1 SGHRS and CDR2 YFSETQ. There are 15 residues in the CDR3. Losses at the gene ends were 7 bases for V and 7 bases for J; bases not matched to a gene: 16. CDR3 in amino acids: CASGSHTGGRGEQYF. The DNA of the CDR3 is TGCGCCAGCGGCTCTCATACAGGGGGGCGCGGAGAGCAGTACTTC. The full variable domain, in which reference TRBV5-1 and TRBJ2-7 provide the parts outside the CDR3, is KAGVTQTPRYLIKTRGQQVTLSCSPISGHRSVSWYQQTPGQGLQFLFEYFSETQRNKGNFPGRFSGRQFSNSRSEMNVSTLELGDSALYLCASGSHTGGRGEQYFGPGTRLTVT.

This clonotype was observed at least ten times. The genes are TRBV7-9 and TRBJ2-7, with no clear D. This CDR3 contains 13 residues. Germline V gene lookup returns CDR1 SEHNR and CDR2 FQNEAQ (reference sequence). Trimming pared 8 bases from V and 0 bases from J, leaving 11 bases between. The CDR3 DNA sequence: TGTGCCAGCGGCGATCTGACCTCCTACGAGCAGTACTTC. Translating gives CASGDLTSYEQYF.

This clonotype was counted ten times or more. This chain connects TRBV5-1 to TRBJ2-6; a possible D gene is TRBD2 (6 bases). Looked up from germline, CDR1 is SGHRS and CDR2 is YFSETQ. The CDR3 runs to 15 residues. V was trimmed by 4 bases and J by 0 bases, leaving 8 bases between them. The CDR3: CASSPGDSGANVLTF. In DNA, the CDR3 is TGCGCCAGCAGCCCGGGGGACTCTGGGGCCAACGTCCTGACTTTC.

This clonotype was seen repeatedly, ten times or more. This chain connects TRBV11-2 to TRBJ1-1; the D is unclear. This CDR3 has 16 amino acids. The germline V and J ends were trimmed by 1 base and 2 bases, with 14 bases remaining between them. The germline gives CDR1 SGHAT, CDR2 FQNNGV. CDR3 protein: CASSLVPASDNTEAFF. For the CDR3, the DNA is TGTGCCAGCAGCTTAGTCCCGGCCAGCGACAACACTGAAGCTTTCTTT.

This clonotype has a count of ten or more. This sequence joins TRBV27 and TRBJ2-5; perhaps TRBD2 as D (6 bases). Germline CDR1 reads MNHEY; CDR2 reads SMNVEV (reference sequence). The length of the CDR3 is 14 residues. V lost 3 bases and J lost 4, with 12 bases in between. The CDR3 coding sequence is TGTGCCAGCAGTTTTATCGGGGGATTAGAGACCCAGTACTTC. Protein sequence: CASSFIGGLETQYF.

At least ten counts were recorded for this clonotype. This chain connects TRBV27 to TRBJ1-5; 10 positions agree with TRBD1. The CDR3 is 14 amino acids. V lost 6 bases, J lost 6 bases, and 5 bases stayed unmatched. Germline CDR1 is MNHEY and CDR2 is SMNVEV (reference sequence). CDR3 region: CASSRDRGGQPQHF. CDR3 bases: TGTGCCAGCAGCCGGGACAGGGGCGGTCAGCCCCAGCATTTT.

This clonotype is categorized as medium-sized (0.01 to 0.1%). The chain is built from TRBV6-1 and TRBJ2-3; 10 bases fit TRBD1. There are 13 residues in the CDR3. The V and J ends lost 8 bases and 7 bases, in that order; junction bases with no gene match: 6. Germline V gene lookup returns CDR1 MNHNS and CDR2 SASEGT. CDR3: CASSGTGDHTQYF. The CDR3 coding sequence is TGTGCCAGCTCCGGGACAGGGGACCATACGCAGTATTTT.

There are many counts of this clonotype. This rearrangement joins TRBV4-1 to TRBJ1-5; D is undetermined. The V and J ends lost 1 base and 4 bases respectively, with 11 bases between them. Germline CDR1 MGHRA, CDR2 YSYEKL. The CDR3 length is 15 residues. The chain's CDR3 is CASSQGIRQNQPQHF. Written as DNA, the CDR3 is TGCGCCAGCAGCCAAGGAATACGGCAGAATCAGCCCCAGCATTTT.

The table lists this clonotype with many counts. The chain employs TRBV15 and TRBJ1-2, with D uncertain. The CDR3 extends over 14 amino acids. Germline V gives CDR1 LNHNV, CDR2 YYDKDF (reference sequence). V was shortened by 1 base and J by 6 bases, with 12 bases between the two germline ends. The CDR3 coding sequence is TGTGCCACCAGCAGAGGGGCGACAAATCATGGCTACACCTTC. The encoded protein is CATSRGATNHGYTF.

Many counts were recorded for this clonotype. V and J are TRBV5-5 and TRBJ2-2; 11 bases fit TRBD1. V shed 3 bases and J 7 bases; nucleotides not matched to a gene: 8. This CDR3 spans 16 amino acids. Germline CDR1 and CDR2: SGHKS and YYEKEE (reference sequence). CDR3 nucleotide sequence: TGTGCCAGCAGCTACGCCGGGACAGGGGGGTACGGGGAGCTGTTTTTT. Protein sequence: CASSYAGTGGYGELFF.

In its sample, this clonotype was seen many times. The J gene is TRBJ1-2, the V gene TRBV5-1; 9 bases align to TRBD1. The CDR3 has 15 amino acids. The germline V gene has CDR1 SGHRS and CDR2 YFSETQ. The J segment lost 5 bases and the V segment lost 3 bases, leaving 8 bases of the junction unmatched. This CDR3 reads CASSSTGGVGYGYTF. For the CDR3, the DNA is TGCGCCAGCAGCTCAACAGGGGGCGTTGGGTATGGCTACACCTTC.

Ten or more counts support this clonotype. The chain uses TRBV28 and TRBJ2-1, with D possibly being TRBD2 (6 bases). The CDR3 has 15 residues. The V gene lost 8 bases and the J gene lost 6 bases, with 20 bases spanning the gap. From germline, CDR1 is MDHEN and CDR2 SYDVKM. Here the CDR3 reads CASLGSGVTFNEQFF. CDR3 DNA: TGTGCCAGCTTAGGTAGCGGCGTAACGTTCAATGAGCAGTTCTTC.

This clonotype was seen at least ten times. This chain joins TRBV7-9 and TRBJ2-7, with D unresolved. The CDR3 covers 14 residues. The ends were cut back, 5 bases at V and 2 bases at J, with 13 bases in the middle. The germline V gene encodes CDR1 SEHNR and CDR2 FQNEAQ (reference sequence). The CDR3 region has the DNA TGTGCCAGCAGCCGACCGGTCCCACCCTACGAGCAGTACTTC. Protein product: CASSRPVPPYEQYF.

This clonotype was seen ten or more times. The chain couples TRBV5-5 to TRBJ2-7; 11 nucleotides agree with TRBD1. Trimming cost V 0 bases and J 3 bases; bases outside gene matches: 5. CDR1 is SGHKS and CDR2 is YYEKEE in the germline V gene (reference sequence). The CDR3 is 16 amino acids. The CDR3 spells CASSLESGTGGYEQYF. DNA of the CDR3: TGTGCCAGCAGCTTGGAATCCGGGACAGGGGGCTACGAGCAGTACTTC.

This clonotype was recorded at least ten times. The rearrangement joins TRBV5-5 to TRBJ1-1; D is ambiguous. The germline gives CDR1 SGHKS, CDR2 YYEKEE (reference sequence). Trimming took off 0 bases at V and 4 bases at J, with 10 bases between the two ends. The CDR3 has 14 residues. CDR3 in amino acids: CASSLAQVSTEAFF. CDR3 bases: TGTGCCAGCAGCTTGGCGCAGGTTAGCACTGAAGCTTTCTTT.

This clonotype has a count of ten or more. This chain uses TRBV5-1 with TRBJ1-4; 8 bases align to TRBD1. This CDR3 spans 16 amino acids. Germline lookup yields CDR1 SGHRS and CDR2 YFSETQ. V shed 0 bases, J shed 8 bases, and the junction held 9 bases outside the gene matches. The CDR3 nucleotides read TGCGCCAGCAGCTTGGCGCAGGGGGCCGCGGGGGAAAAACTGTTTTTT. Residues: CASSLAQGAAGEKLFF.

The table lists this clonotype with many counts. The rearrangement uses TRBV3-1 and TRBJ2-1; D is unclear. V was shortened by 3 bases and J by 7 bases, with 10 bases between the two germline ends. Per the germline V gene, CDR1 is LGHDT and CDR2 is YNNKEL (reference sequence). The length of the CDR3 is 13 residues. CDR3 residues: CASSHGFWNEQFF. In nucleotides, the CDR3 is TGTGCCAGCAGCCACGGTTTTTGGAATGAGCAGTTCTTC.

This clonotype came up many times. The chain employs TRBV4-1 and TRBJ2-3; 13 bases map to TRBD2. CDR1 MGHRA and CDR2 YSYEKL come from the germline V gene. V dropped 4 bases and J dropped 2; count of bases not matched to a gene: 6. The CDR3 is 17 residues long. The CDR3 loop reads CASSRGLAGLITDTQYF. The CDR3 DNA is TGCGCCAGCAGCCGGGGACTAGCGGGGTTAATCACAGATACGCAGTATTTT.

At least ten counts were recorded for this clonotype. The chain links TRBV20-1 to TRBJ1-1; no clear D. CDR3 length equals 12 residues. The germline V gene has CDR1 DFQATT and CDR2 SNEGSKA (reference sequence). V lost 6 bases to trimming and J lost 5 bases, with 13 bases between them. This CDR3 reads CSAPISSTEAFF. In nucleotides, the CDR3 is TGCAGTGCCCCAATCTCTTCGACTGAAGCTTTCTTT.

By proportion, this clonotype is medium-sized. The chain carries TRBV27 and TRBJ1-6; no definite D call. The germline V gene encodes CDR1 MNHEY and CDR2 SMNVEV (reference sequence). The CDR3 is 13 residues long. The V end was cut by 2 bases, the J end by 10 bases, with 9 bases between. CDR3 sequence (DNA): TGTGCCAGCAGTTTAGCAGTTGGGTCACCCCTCCACTTT. Translated: CASSLAVGSPLHF.

The sample holds many counts of this clonotype. The rearrangement links TRBV27 to TRBJ1-1, with D maybe TRBD1 (5 bases). Trimming left V 3 bases short and J 2 bases short, with 10 bases between. CDR1 is MNHEY, CDR2 SMNVEV, per germline (reference sequence). CDR3 length: 14 residues. The CDR3 DNA follows: TGTGCCAGCAGTTTGGCAGGGTCTAACACTGAAGCTTTCTTT. As protein: CASSLAGSNTEAFF.

This clonotype was seen at least ten times. V gene TRBV6-1 combines with J gene TRBJ2-7; 8 bases line up with TRBD2. Germline V CDR1 and CDR2: MNHNS, SASEGT. The CDR3 extends over 15 amino acids. The trim removed 3 bases at V and 1 base at J, leaving 5 bases unmatched. The CDR3 DNA sequence: TGTGCCAGCAGTGAGGGACTAGACCTTTCCTACGAGCAGTACTTC. This codes for CASSEGLDLSYEQYF.

This clonotype qualifies as medium-sized. The rearrangement uses TRBV6-5 and TRBJ1-4; a weak D match, TRBD1 (6 bases). Germline loops: CDR1 MNHEY, CDR2 SVGAGI. The CDR3 has 14 amino acids. Trimming took 5 bases from V and 5 from J, leaving 12 bases between them. The CDR3 protein is CASSLGQLNEKLFF. The CDR3 DNA reads TGTGCCAGCAGTCTAGGACAGCTGAATGAAAAACTGTTTTTT.